Below are 13 T cell receptor beta chains sequenced from a single sample in a study of CD8 T cells in ankylosing spondylitis. TCRdb reanalysed the 5' RACE reads using MiXCR and keeps one entry per CDR3 protein. Among over 25,000 distinct CDR3 sequences listed, 6.5% to 9.5% were seen once. Sequencing was performed on blood. These receptors were collected from a male donor with ankylosing spondylitis or in good health (not recorded which).

There are a few counts of this clonotype. This rearrangement joins TRBV29-1 to TRBJ2-5; tentative D call: TRBD1 (6 bases). Germline loops: CDR1 SQVTM, CDR2 ANQGSEA. V gave up 6 bases and J gave up 2 bases, with 10 bases separating them. The length of the CDR3 is 12 residues. The CDR3 nucleotides read TGCAGCGTCGGAGGACAGCAAGAGACCCAGTACTTC. Its protein product is CSVGGQQETQYF.

This chain joins TRBV4-1 and TRBJ2-2, with D perhaps TRBD2 (5 bases). The CDR3 length is 15 residues. Germline values: CDR1 MGHRA, CDR2 YSYEKL. With 0 bases removed from V and 6 bases from J, the gap between germline ends came to 11 bases. The CDR3 spells CASSQDAGGPGELFF. CDR3 coding DNA: TGCGCCAGCAGCCAAGATGCTGGAGGCCCCGGGGAGCTGTTTTTT.

This clonotype was counted a few times. The chain links TRBV27 to TRBJ1-1, with D unresolved. The CDR3 is 14 amino acids. V was clipped by 3 bases and J by 1 base, with 9 bases between them. CDR1 and CDR2 (germline): MNHEY, SMNVEV (reference sequence). The CDR3 loop is CASSFSRGNTEAFF. The CDR3 region has the DNA TGTGCCAGCAGTTTTTCCCGGGGGAACACTGAAGCTTTCTTT.

The chain uses TRBV29-1 and TRBJ2-4, with a weak D call TRBD2 (5 bases). Germline V CDR1 and CDR2: SQVTM, ANQGSEA. With 6 bases removed from V and 1 base from J, the gap between germline ends came to 16 bases. The CDR3 spans 15 residues. For the CDR3, the DNA is TGCAGCGTCAGTGGCGGGCCTCGGGCCAAAAACATTCAGTACTTC. This gives the protein CSVSGGPRAKNIQYF.

At least ten counts were recorded for this clonotype. V gene TRBV27 combines with J gene TRBJ2-1; D is perhaps TRBD1 (6 bases). Germline CDR1 MNHEY, CDR2 SMNVEV (reference sequence). The CDR3 is 16 amino acids. V was clipped by 0 bases and J by 2 bases, with 11 bases between them. The CDR3 DNA reads as TGTGCCAGCAGTTTATCGGCAGGGGAGACCTACAATGAGCAGTTCTTC. Translation gives CASSLSAGETYNEQFF.

This clonotype was recorded at least ten times. The rearrangement uses TRBV11-2 and TRBJ2-1, with a possible D match to TRBD2 (6 bases). Germline CDR1 is SGHAT and CDR2 is FQNNGV. Deletions cut 6 bases from V and 8 bases from J, with 20 bases between. This CDR3 has 15 amino acids. The CDR3 coding sequence is TGTGCCAGCAGAACCGCGGGATCCCAGAGCCATGAGCAGTTCTTC. Its translation: CASRTAGSQSHEQFF.

Only a few counts were recorded for this clonotype. CDR3 nucleotides: TGTGCCATCAGTGAGTCGCAGGTAGCCTACGAGCAGTACTTC. This gives the protein CAISESQVAYEQYF. V usage is TRBV10-3 and J usage is TRBJ2-7; D gene unclear. CDR3 length: 14 residues. The V end was cut by 0 bases, the J end by 2 bases, with 8 bases between. Germline V gives CDR1 ENHRY, CDR2 SYGVKD.

This clonotype was found a few times. The chain joins TRBV25-1 to TRBJ1-1; TRBD1 agrees at 8 bases. The germline V gene has CDR1 MGHDK and CDR2 SYGVNS. This CDR3 has 14 amino acids. The trim removed 4 bases at V and 4 bases at J, leaving 5 bases unmatched. CDR3: CASSAGGRGTEAFF. Here the CDR3 DNA reads TGTGCCAGCAGTGCAGGGGGCCGGGGCACTGAAGCTTTCTTT.

The sample holds a few counts of this clonotype. The chain uses TRBV20-1 and TRBJ2-3; no reliable D call. V lost 4 bases to trimming and J lost 5 bases, with 19 bases between them. The CDR3 contains 15 residues. Germline CDR1 is DFQATT and CDR2 is SNEGSKA (reference sequence). The CDR3 DNA follows: TGCAGTGCTATTACCGGCCACGAAGATTTAGATACGCAGTATTTT. Residues: CSAITGHEDLDTQYF.

This clonotype was observed a few times. The chain combines TRBV13 with TRBJ2-1; no clear D. V shed 5 bases and J shed 5 bases, with 19 bases lying between them. Germline V gives CDR1 PRHDT, CDR2 FYEKMQ (reference sequence). This CDR3 has 16 residues. CDR3: CASSLNRARTHNEQFF. Written as DNA, the CDR3 is TGTGCCAGCAGCCTAAACCGGGCTAGGACCCACAATGAGCAGTTCTTC. The full variable domain, completed using reference TRBV13 and TRBJ2-1, is AAGVIQSPRHLIKEKRETATLKCYPIPRHDTVYWYQQGPGQDPQFLISFYEKMQSDKGSIPDRFSAQQFSDYHSELNMSSLELGDSALYFCASSLNRARTHNEQFFGPGTRLTVL.

This clonotype was detected ten times or more. V usage is TRBV28 and J usage is TRBJ2-1; D unresolved. Germline-derived CDR1 and CDR2 are MDHEN and SYDVKM. Trimming took 4 bases from V and 7 from J, leaving 11 bases between them. This CDR3 is 13 amino acids long. CDR3 loop: CASSSPRRNEQFF. CDR3 sequence (DNA): TGTGCCAGCAGTTCCCCTAGGCGGAATGAGCAGTTCTTC.

This clonotype was detected a few times. The gene calls are TRBV12-3 or TRBV12-4 and TRBJ2-3, with 7 bases aligning to TRBD1. The CDR3 extends over 14 amino acids. V lost 6 bases, J lost 1 base, and 4 bases stayed unmatched. In DNA form, the CDR3 reads TGTGCCAGCAGCCCCGGGACAGGCACAGATACGCAGTATTTT. The encoded protein is CASSPGTGTDTQYF.

The table lists this clonotype with a few counts. This chain joins TRBV29-1 and TRBJ2-5; TRBD1 agrees at 9 bases. This CDR3 has 13 residues. V lost 7 bases and J lost 5; bases outside the gene matches: 8. Germline V gives CDR1 SQVTM, CDR2 ANQGSEA. CDR3 sequence (DNA): TGCAGCGCCCGGACAGGGGTTGGGGAGACCCAGTACTTC. Translating gives CSARTGVGETQYF.